The 16 T cell receptor beta chains below all came from one sample that was sequenced in a study of blood T cell repertoires in COVID-19 (dated by TCRdb to 2018 to 2020). Library preparation employed the immunoSEQ multiplex PCR assay. TCRdb stores this immuneACCESS table with in-frame sequences only. Part of the clones is absent; in the studies checked, under half of the shortfall reflects unresolved V genes, and no reason is known for the rest. The sample records approximately 70,000 clones, about 80% of which are singletons. Roughly 13% of the sample comes from the top ten. Sequenced: peripheral blood. Source of these receptors: a woman older than 75 with acute or convalescent COVID-19.

This clone was detected once. The chain joins TRBV2 to TRBJ2-7; weak D call: TRBD1 (6 bases). Trimming took 4 bases from V and 3 from J, leaving 16 bases between them. Germline-derived CDR1 and CDR2 are SNHLY and FYNNEI. The CDR3 has 15 residues. CDR3 loop: CASSGRTEVDYEQYF. Here the CDR3 DNA reads TGTGCCAGCAGTGGACGGACAGAGGTGGACTACGAGCAGTACTTC.

The chain combines TRBV6-1 with TRBJ1-2, with 7 nucleotides matching TRBD1. This CDR3 is 15 amino acids long. J lost 0 bases, V lost 2 bases, and 3 bases had no gene match. Germline-derived CDR1 and CDR2 are MNHNS and SASEGT. In nucleotides, the CDR3 is TGTGCCAGCAGTGAATTTACAGGGGCTAACTATGGCTACACCTTC. This gives the protein CASSEFTGANYGYTF.

This chain's CDR3 is CASSPTGTRYNSPLHF. CDR3 nucleotides: TGTGCCAGCAGCCCTACAGGGACACGCTATAATTCACCCCTCCACTTT. The rearrangement uses TRBV6-6 and TRBJ1-6; maybe TRBD1 (6 bases). CDR1 and CDR2 (germline): MNHNY, SVGAGI (reference sequence). The CDR3 is 16 residues long. V was cut by 6 bases and J by 3 bases, with 15 bases left in between.

DNA for the CDR3: TGTGCCAGTAGTCCCACCGGGACTGGGTACAATGAGCAGTTCTTC. Protein product: CASSPTGTGYNEQFF. The V and J genes are TRBV19 and TRBJ2-1; D is perhaps TRBD2 (6 bases). Trimming removed 5 bases at V and 4 bases at J, with 15 bases between. CDR1 LNHDA and CDR2 SQIVND come from the germline V gene (reference sequence). This CDR3 spans 15 amino acids.

J is TRBJ2-7 and V is TRBV7-8, with TRBD1 matching over 7 bases. V was pared by 3 bases and J by 4 bases, with 12 bases of the junction left unmatched. The CDR3 is 16 amino acids. Germline V gives CDR1 SGHVS, CDR2 FQNEAQ. CDR3 sequence: CASSFRRQGPEYEQYF. The CDR3 nucleotides are TGTGCCAGCAGCTTCCGACGACAGGGACCTGAATACGAGCAGTACTTC.

The J gene is TRBJ2-7, the V gene TRBV19; 8 nucleotides match TRBD2. The V gene end was trimmed by 6 bases and the J gene end by 3 bases; junction bases not matched to a gene: 10. Germline CDR1 and CDR2: LNHDA and SQIVND (reference sequence). The CDR3 extends over 15 amino acids. As DNA, the CDR3 is TGTGCCAGTAGACCTAGGGGGACTAGTCGCTACGAGCAGTACTTC. It is translated as CASRPRGTSRYEQYF.

Only one count was recorded for this clone. In the same sample, other DNA sequences code for this CDR3. The rearrangement joins TRBV11-1 to TRBJ2-1; D ambiguous. Per germline, CDR1 SGHAT and CDR2 FQDESV (reference sequence). The V end lost 5 bases, the J end lost 0 bases, and 8 bases lay between the germline ends. The CDR3 has 14 residues. In DNA, the CDR3 is TGTGCCAGCAGCCCAGAAACCTCCTACAATGAGCAGTTCTTC. Amino acids: CASSPETSYNEQFF.

The rearrangement uses TRBV7-9 and TRBJ2-7, with 8 bases matching TRBD2. The J segment lost 5 bases and the V segment lost 1 base, leaving 4 bases of the junction unmatched. The CDR3 has 14 residues. Germline V gene sequence: CDR1 SEHNR, CDR2 FQNEAQ (reference sequence). CDR3 in DNA: TGTGCCAGCAGCTTAGTTCGGGAGGGTGACGAGCAGTACTTC. Its protein is CASSLVREGDEQYF.

CDR3 region: CASSLETGTYEQYF. Here the CDR3 DNA reads TGCGCCAGCAGCTTGGAGACAGGGACCTACGAGCAGTACTTC. This chain uses TRBV5-1 with TRBJ2-7, with TRBD1 matching 7 bases. The CDR3 runs to 14 residues. Trimming at V came to 0 bases and at J to 2 bases, leaving 2 bases not matched to a gene. CDR1 is SGHRS and CDR2 is YFSETQ in the germline V gene.

This clone was detected once. The gene calls are TRBV7-9 and TRBJ2-4; weak D call: TRBD2 (5 bases). The V and J ends lost 3 bases and 2 bases respectively, with 14 bases between them. Germline-derived CDR1 and CDR2 are SEHNR and FQNEAQ (reference sequence). This CDR3 region has 16 residues. Here the CDR3 DNA reads TGTGCCAGCAGCTTCCCAGTGGGAGTGCCCAAAAACATTCAGTACTTC. It specifies CASSFPVGVPKNIQYF.

This sequence joins TRBV6-5 and TRBJ1-6; 9 positions match TRBD1. V dropped 2 bases and J dropped 9; count of bases not matched to a gene: 5. The CDR3 is 15 residues long. The germline gives CDR1 MNHEY, CDR2 SVGAGI. Here the CDR3 DNA reads TGTGCCAGCAGTTACACAGGGGGCTGGGTTTCACCCCTCCACTTT. It is translated as CASSYTGGWVSPLHF.

This clone was picked up many times. Other DNA sequences within the sample encode an identical CDR3. The chain joins TRBV7-8 to TRBJ2-2; 14 positions match TRBD2. V shed 6 bases and J 8 bases; nucleotides not matched to a gene: 5. CDR1 is SGHVS, CDR2 FQNEAQ, per germline. The CDR3 runs to 15 residues. CDR3 region: CASRPGLAGGGELFF. The CDR3 region has the DNA TGTGCCAGCAGACCCGGACTAGCGGGAGGAGGGGAGCTGTTTTTT.

This sequence joins TRBV19 and TRBJ2-3; 9 bases match TRBD2. In germline, CDR1 is LNHDA, CDR2 SQIVND (reference sequence). Trimming at V came to 9 bases and at J to 2 bases, leaving 15 bases not matched to a gene. There are 17 residues in the CDR3. The CDR3: CASSSRSGGRATDTQYF. The CDR3 DNA is TGTGCCAGCAGTTCTCGATCGGGCGGGAGGGCCACAGATACGCAGTATTTT.

The chain couples TRBV27 to TRBJ2-3, with TRBD1 matching 8 bases. Germline V gene lookup returns CDR1 MNHEY and CDR2 SMNVEV (reference sequence). This CDR3 contains 13 residues. With 10 bases clipped from V and 1 base from J, the junction kept 4 bases outside the gene matches. CDR3 in DNA: TGTGCCACCAGGACAGGGCGCACAGATACGCAGTATTTT. Its protein product is CATRTGRTDTQYF.

V gene TRBV7-9 combines with J gene TRBJ1-6, with D maybe TRBD1 (6 bases). The CDR3 is 15 residues long. Germline loops: CDR1 SEHNR, CDR2 FQNEAQ (reference sequence). The V and J ends lost 5 bases and 5 bases respectively, with 13 bases between them. CDR3 DNA sequence: TGTGCCAGCAGCCCCTCCGGACAGAATAATTCACCCCTCCACTTT. Amino acid sequence: CASSPSGQNNSPLHF.

V and J are TRBV5-6 and TRBJ1-5; D perhaps matches TRBD1 (6 bases). The CDR3 covers 16 residues. Trimming shortened V by 4 bases and J by 5 bases, and 19 bases separated the two germline ends. From germline, CDR1 is SGHDT and CDR2 YYEEEE. CDR3 sequence: CASSVKGHGWDQPQHF. The DNA of the CDR3 is TGTGCCAGCAGCGTAAAGGGACACGGATGGGATCAGCCCCAGCATTTT.